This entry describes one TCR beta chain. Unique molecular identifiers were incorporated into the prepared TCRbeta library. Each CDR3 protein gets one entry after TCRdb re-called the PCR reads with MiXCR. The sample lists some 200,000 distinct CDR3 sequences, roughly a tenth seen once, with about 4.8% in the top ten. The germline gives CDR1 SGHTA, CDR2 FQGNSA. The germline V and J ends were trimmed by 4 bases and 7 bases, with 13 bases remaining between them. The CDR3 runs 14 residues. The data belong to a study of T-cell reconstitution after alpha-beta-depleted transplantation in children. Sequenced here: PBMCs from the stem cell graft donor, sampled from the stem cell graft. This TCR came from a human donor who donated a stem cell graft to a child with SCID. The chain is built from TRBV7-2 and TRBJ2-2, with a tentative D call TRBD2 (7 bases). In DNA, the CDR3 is TGTGCCAGCAGCTCCCGAGGGGGGGTCGGGGAGCTGTTTTTT. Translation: CASSSRGGVGELFF.